This TCR beta chain was sequenced in a study of T cells in tuberculosis. The overall study: CD1B tetramers identified T cells specific for mycobacterial lipid GMM.

TCR-alpha and TCR-beta chains were sequenced unpaired. Measured with immunoSEQ multiplex PCR; TCRdb has only the in-frame clones, and not every one. The table includes approximately 100,000 clones, just over 90% detected once. Sorting used thawed, overnight-rested PBMC stained with anti-CD3, a viability dye and GMM-loaded CD1B tetramer. The lipid loaded on the CD1B tetramers was C32 glucose monomycolate from Rhodococcus equi. The germline V gene encodes CDR1 MDHEN and CDR2 SYDVKM. After removal of 4 bases from V and 1 base from J, the junction contained 19 bases not matched to a gene. The CDR3 loop spans 20 amino acids. Whole-study findings and limits: The stringent gate may have excluded weak CD1B-GMM tetramer binders.

The rearrangement joins TRBV28 to TRBJ2-1, with 7 positions matching TRBD1. Sequenced: CD1b-GMM tetramer-negative cells sorted from PBMCs. This receptor was obtained from an adult woman with latent tuberculosis. The CDR3 sequence is CASSSYRGRRKARSYNEQFF. CDR3 nucleotide sequence: TGTGCCAGCAGTTCCTACAGGGGCAGGAGGAAGGCTAGGTCCTACAATGAGCAGTTCTTC.